The rows below give T cell receptor beta chains drawn from one sample of a study of Graves' ophthalmopathy and Graves' hyperthyroidism. Each CDR3 protein gets one entry after TCRdb re-called the multiplex PCR reads with MiXCR. The sample lists over a million distinct CDR3 sequences, approximately 35% occurring once. The sample consisted of peripheral blood or thyroid tissue (not recorded which). The source is an adult man with Graves' hyperthyroidism. Each CDR3 is given with its conserved first and last residue. Fields, in order: D gene, J gene, V gene, clone size, CDR3 DNA, CDR3 protein. The D gene is left open where the match is weak. Where a row states a size, it is once, few, many or the class of an expanded clone; other rows omit it.

TRBD1,TRBJ1-2,TRBV10-3,NA,TGTGCCATCAGTGAAGGGGGCGGACACGACTACGGCTACACCTTC,CAISEGGGHDYGYTF
NA,TRBJ2-7,TRBV5-1,NA,TGCGCCAGCAGCTCCATGTACGGGACCTACGAGCAGTACTTC,CASSSMYGTYEQYF
NA,TRBJ2-5,TRBV5-1,NA,TGCGCCAGCAGCTTGACGGGACGAAGACTCCAAGAGACCCAGTACTTC,CASSLTGRRLQETQYF
NA,TRBJ2-2,TRBV7-8,NA,TGTGCCAGCAGCTTGGGGAGAGGGGGATCGAACACCGGGGAGCTGTTTTTT,CASSLGRGGSNTGELFF
NA,TRBJ1-5,TRBV15,NA,TGTGCCACCAGCAGAGAGGTGGCCGGGGCCGATCAGCCCCAGCATTTT,CATSREVAGADQPQHF
TRBD1,TRBJ1-6,TRBV5-6,many,TGTGCCAGCAGCTTGGTTCAGGGGGTGAATTCACCCCTCCACTTT,CASSLVQGVNSPLHF
NA,TRBJ2-2,TRBV19,NA,TGTGCCAGTAGTAAGGCAGGGAAAAACACCGGGGAGCTGTTTTTT,CASSKAGKNTGELFF
TRBD2,TRBJ2-7,TRBV11-2,NA,TGTGCCAGCAGCTTAGGCCTAGCGGGGGGGCCTGTTCGCGAGCAGTACTTC,CASSLGLAGGPVREQYF
NA,TRBJ2-5,TRBV24-1,many,TGTGCCACCAGTGAACACCTTGGGACTGCCGGGGAGACCCAGTACTTC,CATSEHLGTAGETQYF
TRBD1,TRBJ2-2,TRBV11-2,NA,TGTGCCAGCAGCCACATCAAGGGACAGCGTACCAACACCAGGGAGCTGTTTTTT,CASSHIKGQRTNTRELFF
NA,TRBJ2-7,TRBV5-1,few,TGCGCCAGCAGCTTGGATTCTTCCCCCTACGAGCAGTACTTC,CASSLDSSPYEQYF
NA,TRBJ1-2,TRBV19,many,TGTGCCAGTTTCGACTACGGGGGCTACACCTTC,CASFDYGGYTF
NA,TRBJ1-5,TRBV6-5,NA,TGTGCCACCAAGGGTGGGGGGAATCAGCCCCAGCATTTT,CATKGGGNQPQHF